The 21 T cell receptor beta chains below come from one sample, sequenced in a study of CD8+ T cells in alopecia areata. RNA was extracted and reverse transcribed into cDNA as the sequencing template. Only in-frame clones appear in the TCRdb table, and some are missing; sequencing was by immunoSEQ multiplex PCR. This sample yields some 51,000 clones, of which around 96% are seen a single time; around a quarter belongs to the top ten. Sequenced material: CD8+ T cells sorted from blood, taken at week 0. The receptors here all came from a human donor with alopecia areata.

This CDR3 reads CSVDLGSDIQYF. CDR3 DNA: TGCAGCGTTGATTTGGGTAGTGACATTCAGTACTTC. This chain joins TRBV29-1 and TRBJ2-4, with no clear D. This CDR3 contains 12 residues. The V gene's germline CDR1 is SQVTM and CDR2 ANQGSEA. V was clipped by 3 bases and J by 8 bases, with 11 bases between them.

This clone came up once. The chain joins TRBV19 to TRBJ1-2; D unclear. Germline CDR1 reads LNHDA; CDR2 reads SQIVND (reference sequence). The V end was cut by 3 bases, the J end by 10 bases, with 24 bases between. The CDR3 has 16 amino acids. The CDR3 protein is CASSIGAISYSMDYTF. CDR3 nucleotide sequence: TGTGCCAGTAGTATCGGTGCGATCAGCTATTCTATGGACTACACCTTC.

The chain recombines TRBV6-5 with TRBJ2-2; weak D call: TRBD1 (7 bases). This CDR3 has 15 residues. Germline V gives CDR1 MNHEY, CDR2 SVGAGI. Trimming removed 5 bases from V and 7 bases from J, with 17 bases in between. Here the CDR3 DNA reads TGTGCCAGCAGTCACGGCTCAGGGGGGATCGGGGAGCTGTTTTTT. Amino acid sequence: CASSHGSGGIGELFF.

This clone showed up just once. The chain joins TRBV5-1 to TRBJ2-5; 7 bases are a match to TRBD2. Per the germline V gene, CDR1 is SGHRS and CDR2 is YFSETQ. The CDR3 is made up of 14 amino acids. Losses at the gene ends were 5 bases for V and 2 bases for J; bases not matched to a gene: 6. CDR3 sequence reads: CASSPPGGQETQYF. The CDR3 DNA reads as TGCGCCAGCAGTCCTCCGGGGGGACAAGAGACCCAGTACTTC.

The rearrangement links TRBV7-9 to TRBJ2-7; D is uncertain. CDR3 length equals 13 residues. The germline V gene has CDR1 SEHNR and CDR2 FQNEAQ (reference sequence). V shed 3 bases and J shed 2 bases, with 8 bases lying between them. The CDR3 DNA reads TGTGCCAGCAGCTTCCCGGCTGCCTACGAGCAGTACTTC. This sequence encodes CASSFPAAYEQYF.

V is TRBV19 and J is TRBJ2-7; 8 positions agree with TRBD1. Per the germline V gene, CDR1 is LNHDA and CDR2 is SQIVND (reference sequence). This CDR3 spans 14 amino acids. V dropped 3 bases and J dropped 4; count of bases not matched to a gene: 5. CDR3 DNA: TGTGCCAGTAGTATGGGGACAGGACGGTACGAGCAGTACTTC. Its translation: CASSMGTGRYEQYF.

This CDR3 reads CASRIYSGGRREQFF. Here the CDR3 DNA reads TGTGCCAGCAGGATATATAGCGGGGGGCGGCGTGAGCAGTTCTTC. The chain uses TRBV13 and TRBJ2-1, with 10 bases fitting TRBD2. The V gene end was trimmed by 6 bases and the J gene end by 9 bases; junction bases not matched to a gene: 11. This CDR3 contains 15 residues. Germline CDR1 PRHDT, CDR2 FYEKMQ (reference sequence).

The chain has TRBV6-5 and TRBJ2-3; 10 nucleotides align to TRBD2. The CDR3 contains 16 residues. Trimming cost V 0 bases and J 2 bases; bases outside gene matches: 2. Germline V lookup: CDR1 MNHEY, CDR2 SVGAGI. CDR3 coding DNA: TGTGCCAGCAGTTACTCTCTAGCGGGGGTCACAGATACGCAGTATTTT. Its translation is CASSYSLAGVTDTQYF.

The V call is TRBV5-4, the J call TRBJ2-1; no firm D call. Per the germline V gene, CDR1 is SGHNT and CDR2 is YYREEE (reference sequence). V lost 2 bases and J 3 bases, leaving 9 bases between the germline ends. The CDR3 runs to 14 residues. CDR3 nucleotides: TGTGCCAGCAGCTTATCGCAGGTCTACAATGAGCAGTTCTTC. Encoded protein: CASSLSQVYNEQFF.

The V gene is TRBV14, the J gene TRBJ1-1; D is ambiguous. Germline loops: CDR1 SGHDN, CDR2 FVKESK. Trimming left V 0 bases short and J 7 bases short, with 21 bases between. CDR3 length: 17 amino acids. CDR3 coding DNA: TGTGCCAGCAGCCAAGAAATTATGGCAGGCCAATTCAGTGAAGCTTTCTTT. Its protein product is CASSQEIMAGQFSEAFF.

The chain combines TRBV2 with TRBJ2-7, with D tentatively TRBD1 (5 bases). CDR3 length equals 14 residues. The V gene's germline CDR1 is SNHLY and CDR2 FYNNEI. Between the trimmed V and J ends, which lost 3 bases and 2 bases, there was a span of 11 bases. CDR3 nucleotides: TGTGCCAGCAGTGACATCTCGACAGCCTACGAGCAGTACTTC. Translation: CASSDISTAYEQYF. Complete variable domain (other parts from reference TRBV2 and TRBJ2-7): EPEVTQTPSHQVTQMGQEVILRCVPISNHLYFYWYRQILGQKVEFLVSFYNNEISEKSEIFDDQFSVERPDGSNFTLKIRSTKLEDSAMYFCASSDISTAYEQYFGPGTRLTVT.

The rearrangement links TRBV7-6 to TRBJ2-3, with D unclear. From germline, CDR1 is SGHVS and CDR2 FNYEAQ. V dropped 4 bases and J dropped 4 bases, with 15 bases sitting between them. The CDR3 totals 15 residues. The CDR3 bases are TGTGCCAGCAGCTCCCCTGCAGGAGCCTCAGATACGCAGTATTTT. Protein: CASSSPAGASDTQYF.

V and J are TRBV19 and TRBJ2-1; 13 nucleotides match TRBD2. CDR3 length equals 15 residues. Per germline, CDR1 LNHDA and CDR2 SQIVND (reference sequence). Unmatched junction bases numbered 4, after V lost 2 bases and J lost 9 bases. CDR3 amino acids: CASSIPGLAGFEQFF. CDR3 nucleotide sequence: TGTGCCAGTAGTATACCGGGACTAGCGGGGTTTGAGCAGTTCTTC.

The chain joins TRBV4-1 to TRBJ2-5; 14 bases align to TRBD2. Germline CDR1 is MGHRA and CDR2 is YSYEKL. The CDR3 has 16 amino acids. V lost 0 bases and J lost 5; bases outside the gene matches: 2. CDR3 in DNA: TGCGCCAGCAGCCAAGAAGGACTAGCGGGAGGTGAGACCCAGTACTTC. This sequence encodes CASSQEGLAGGETQYF.

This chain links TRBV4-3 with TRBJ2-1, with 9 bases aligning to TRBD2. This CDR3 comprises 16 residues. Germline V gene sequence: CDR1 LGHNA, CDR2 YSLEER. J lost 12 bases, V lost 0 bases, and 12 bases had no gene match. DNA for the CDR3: TGCGCCAGCAGCCAAGAGTGGCGGGGGGGCTTATTGGGGCAGTTCTTC. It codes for CASSQEWRGGLLGQFF.

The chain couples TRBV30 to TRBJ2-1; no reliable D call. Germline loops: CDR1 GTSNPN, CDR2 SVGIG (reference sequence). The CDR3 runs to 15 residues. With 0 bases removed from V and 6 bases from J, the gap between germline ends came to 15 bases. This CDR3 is CAWSVSALSGNEQFF. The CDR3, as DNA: TGTGCCTGGAGTGTATCTGCCCTTTCGGGCAATGAGCAGTTCTTC.

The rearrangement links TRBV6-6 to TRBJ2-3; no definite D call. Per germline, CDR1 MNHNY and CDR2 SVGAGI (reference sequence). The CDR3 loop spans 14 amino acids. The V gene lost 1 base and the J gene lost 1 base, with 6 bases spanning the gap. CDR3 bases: TGTGCCAGCAGTTACTTCATGGGCACAGATACGCAGTATTTT. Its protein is CASSYFMGTDTQYF.

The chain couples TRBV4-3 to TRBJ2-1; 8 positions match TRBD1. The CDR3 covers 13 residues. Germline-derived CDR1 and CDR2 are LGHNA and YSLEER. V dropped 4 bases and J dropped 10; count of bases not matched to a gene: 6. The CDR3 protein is CASSRYRGMEQFF. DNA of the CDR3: TGCGCCAGCAGCCGGTACAGGGGGATGGAGCAGTTCTTC.

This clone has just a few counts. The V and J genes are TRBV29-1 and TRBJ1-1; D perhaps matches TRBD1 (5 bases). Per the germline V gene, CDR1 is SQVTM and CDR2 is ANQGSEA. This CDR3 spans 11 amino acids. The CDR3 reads CRGGTDTEAFF. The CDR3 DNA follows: TGCAGAGGAGGGACCGACACTGAAGCTTTCTTT.

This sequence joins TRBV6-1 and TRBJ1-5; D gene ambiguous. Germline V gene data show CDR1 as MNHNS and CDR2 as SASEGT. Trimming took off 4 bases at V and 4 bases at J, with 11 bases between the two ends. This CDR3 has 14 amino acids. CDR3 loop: CASSVEGWNQPQHF. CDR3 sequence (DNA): TGTGCCAGCAGTGTCGAGGGTTGGAATCAGCCCCAGCATTTT.

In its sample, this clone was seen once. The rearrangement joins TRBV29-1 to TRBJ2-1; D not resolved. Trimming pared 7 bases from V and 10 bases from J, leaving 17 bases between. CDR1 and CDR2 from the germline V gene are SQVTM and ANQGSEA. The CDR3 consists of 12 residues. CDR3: CSGLIGVKEQFF. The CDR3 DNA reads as TGCAGCGGCCTGATTGGGGTGAAAGAGCAGTTCTTC.